The T cell receptor (beta chain) described here comes from a study of cytomegalovirus exposure and HLA in healthy donors. Study-wide points: Altogether, 150 or so TCR beta chains were recorded as cytomegalovirus-associated. In a later analysis, a missense DCLRE1C variant was linked to TCR beta V- and J-gene trimming.

This clone was counted at least ten times. Its antigen remains unidentified. Looked up from germline, CDR1 is MNHEY and CDR2 is SMNVEV (reference sequence). This CDR3 has 17 amino acids. Trimming removed 0 bases at V and 9 bases at J, with 18 bases between. In the PCR, 60 Vbeta and 13 Jbeta primers were used. The assay was immunoSEQ multiplex PCR, and TCRdb's table has in-frame clones only and misses some. This sample has about 140,000 clones; 70% to 80% occur once, and the top ten carry 6% to 7.5%. Healthy bone marrow donors made up the donors. J is TRBJ1-6 and V is TRBV27; a possible D gene is TRBD1 (6 bases). Sequencing was done on a sample of PBMCs. The clonotype originates from a man in his forties or fifties in good health and CMV-seropositive. The CDR3 loop is CASSLSINPTGFSPLHF. The CDR3 nucleotides read TGTGCCAGCAGTTTATCGATTAACCCAACAGGGTTTTCACCCCTCCACTTT.